The subject of this entry is one T cell receptor beta chain. This entry comes from a study of T cell changes during pregnancy in multiple sclerosis. The germline V gene has CDR1 MNHEY and CDR2 SVGAGI. This CDR3 region has 15 residues. V gave up 5 bases and J gave up 3 bases, with 16 bases separating them. Assay used: immunoSEQ multiplex PCR; TCRdb lists only in-frame clones, some missing. In the table there are 40,000 to 45,000 clones, 85% to 95% of which are singletons. The origin of this receptor is a female donor with multiple sclerosis, enrolled in a pregnancy study. J is TRBJ1-2 and V is TRBV6-5, with D possibly being TRBD1 (5 bases). The sequenced material came from peripheral blood. In nucleotides, the CDR3 is TGTGCCAGCAGTATAAGGCAGGGATCAGACTATGGCTACACCTTC. It specifies CASSIRQGSDYGYTF.